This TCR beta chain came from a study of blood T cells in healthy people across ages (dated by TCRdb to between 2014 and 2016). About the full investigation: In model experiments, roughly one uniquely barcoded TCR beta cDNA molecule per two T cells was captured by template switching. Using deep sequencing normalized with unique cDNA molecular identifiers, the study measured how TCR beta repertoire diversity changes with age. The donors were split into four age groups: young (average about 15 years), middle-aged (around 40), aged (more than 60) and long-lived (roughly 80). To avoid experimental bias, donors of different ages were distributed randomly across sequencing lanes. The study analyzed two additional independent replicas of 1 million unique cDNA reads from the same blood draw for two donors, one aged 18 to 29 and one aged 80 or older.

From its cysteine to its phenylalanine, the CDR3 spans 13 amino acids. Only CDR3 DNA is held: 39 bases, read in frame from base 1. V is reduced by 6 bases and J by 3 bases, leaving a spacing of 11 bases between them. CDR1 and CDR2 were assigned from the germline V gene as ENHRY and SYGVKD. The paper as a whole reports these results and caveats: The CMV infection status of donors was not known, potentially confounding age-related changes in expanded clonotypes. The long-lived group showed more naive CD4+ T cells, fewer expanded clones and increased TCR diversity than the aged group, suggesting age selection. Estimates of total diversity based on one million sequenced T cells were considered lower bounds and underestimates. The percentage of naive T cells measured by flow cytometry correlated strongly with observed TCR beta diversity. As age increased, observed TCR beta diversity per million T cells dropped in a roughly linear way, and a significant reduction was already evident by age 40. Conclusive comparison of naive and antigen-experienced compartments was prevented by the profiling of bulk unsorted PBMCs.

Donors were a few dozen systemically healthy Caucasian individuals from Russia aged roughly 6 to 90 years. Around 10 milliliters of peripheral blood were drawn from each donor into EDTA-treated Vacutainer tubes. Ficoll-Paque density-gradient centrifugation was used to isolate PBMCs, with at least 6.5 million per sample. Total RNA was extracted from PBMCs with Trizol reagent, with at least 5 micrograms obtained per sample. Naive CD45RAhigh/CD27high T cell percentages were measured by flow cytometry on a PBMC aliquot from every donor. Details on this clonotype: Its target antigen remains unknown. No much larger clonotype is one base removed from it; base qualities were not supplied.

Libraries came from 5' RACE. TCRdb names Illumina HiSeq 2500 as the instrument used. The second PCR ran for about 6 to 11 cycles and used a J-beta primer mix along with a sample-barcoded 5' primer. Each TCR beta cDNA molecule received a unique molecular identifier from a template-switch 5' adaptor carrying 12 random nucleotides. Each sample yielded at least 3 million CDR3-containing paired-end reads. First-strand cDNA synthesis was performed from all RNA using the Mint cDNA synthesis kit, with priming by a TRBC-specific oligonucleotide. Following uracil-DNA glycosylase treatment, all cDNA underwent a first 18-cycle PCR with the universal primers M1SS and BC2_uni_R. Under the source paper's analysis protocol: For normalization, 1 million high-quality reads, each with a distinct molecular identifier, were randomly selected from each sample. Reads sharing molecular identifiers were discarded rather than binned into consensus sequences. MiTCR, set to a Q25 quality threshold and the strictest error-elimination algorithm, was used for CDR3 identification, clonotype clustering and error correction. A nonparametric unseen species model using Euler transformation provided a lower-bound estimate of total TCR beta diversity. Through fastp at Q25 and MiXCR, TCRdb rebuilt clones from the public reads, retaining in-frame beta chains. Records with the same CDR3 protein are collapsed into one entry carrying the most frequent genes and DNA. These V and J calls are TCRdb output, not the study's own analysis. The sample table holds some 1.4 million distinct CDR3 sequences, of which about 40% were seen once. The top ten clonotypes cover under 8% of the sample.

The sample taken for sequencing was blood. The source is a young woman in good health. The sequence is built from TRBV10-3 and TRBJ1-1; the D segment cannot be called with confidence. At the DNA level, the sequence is TGTGCCATCAGGGAGAGGTGGGACACTGAAGCTTTCTTT. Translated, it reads CAIRERWDTEAFF.